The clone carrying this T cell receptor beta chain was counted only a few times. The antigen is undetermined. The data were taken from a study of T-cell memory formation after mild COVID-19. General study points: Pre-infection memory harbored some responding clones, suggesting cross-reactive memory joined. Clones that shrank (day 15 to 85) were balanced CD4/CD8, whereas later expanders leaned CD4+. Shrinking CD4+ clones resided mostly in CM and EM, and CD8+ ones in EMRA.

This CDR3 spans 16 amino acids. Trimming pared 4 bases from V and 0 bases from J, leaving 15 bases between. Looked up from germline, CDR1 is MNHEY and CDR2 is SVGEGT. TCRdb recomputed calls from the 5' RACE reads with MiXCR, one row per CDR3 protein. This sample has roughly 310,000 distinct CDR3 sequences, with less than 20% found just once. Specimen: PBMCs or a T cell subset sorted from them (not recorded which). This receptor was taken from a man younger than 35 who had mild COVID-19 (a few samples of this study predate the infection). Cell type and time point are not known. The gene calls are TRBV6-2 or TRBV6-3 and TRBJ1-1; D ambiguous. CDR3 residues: CASSSYPGAMNTEAFF. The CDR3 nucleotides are TGTGCCAGCAGTTCATATCCGGGAGCTATGAACACTGAAGCTTTCTTT.